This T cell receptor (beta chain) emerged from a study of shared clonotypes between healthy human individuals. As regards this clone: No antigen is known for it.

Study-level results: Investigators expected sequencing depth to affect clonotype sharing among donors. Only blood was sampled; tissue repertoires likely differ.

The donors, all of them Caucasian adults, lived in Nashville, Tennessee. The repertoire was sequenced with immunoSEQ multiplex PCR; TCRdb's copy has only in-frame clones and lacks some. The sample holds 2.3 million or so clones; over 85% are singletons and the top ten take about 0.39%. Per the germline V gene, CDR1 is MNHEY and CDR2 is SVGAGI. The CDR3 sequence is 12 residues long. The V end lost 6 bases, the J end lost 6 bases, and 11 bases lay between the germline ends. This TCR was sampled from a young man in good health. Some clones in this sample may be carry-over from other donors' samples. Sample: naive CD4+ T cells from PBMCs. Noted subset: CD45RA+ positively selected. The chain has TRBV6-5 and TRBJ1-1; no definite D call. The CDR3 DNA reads TGTGCCAGCAGCCGACCGGGAGCTGAAGCTTTCTTT. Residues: CASSRPGAEAFF.